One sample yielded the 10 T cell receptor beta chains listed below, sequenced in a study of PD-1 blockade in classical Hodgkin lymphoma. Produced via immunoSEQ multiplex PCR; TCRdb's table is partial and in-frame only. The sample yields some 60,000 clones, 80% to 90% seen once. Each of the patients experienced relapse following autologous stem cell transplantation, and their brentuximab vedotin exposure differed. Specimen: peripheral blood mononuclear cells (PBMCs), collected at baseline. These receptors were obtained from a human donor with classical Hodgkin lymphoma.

CDR3 DNA sequence: TGTGCCAGCAGGGGGCATAGACTAGCGGGGCGTTCCTACGAGCAGTACTTC. Residues: CASRGHRLAGRSYEQYF. The chain uses TRBV2 and TRBJ2-7, with TRBD2 matching 11 bases. This CDR3 is built from 17 residues. V dropped 6 bases and J dropped 1; count of bases not matched to a gene: 11. Germline loops: CDR1 SNHLY, CDR2 FYNNEI. Filled out from reference TRBV2 and TRBJ2-7, the complete variable domain reads EPEVTQTPSHQVTQMGQEVILRCVPISNHLYFYWYRQILGQKVEFLVSFYNNEISEKSEIFDDQFSVERPDGSNFTLKIRSTKLEDSAMYFCASRGHRLAGRSYEQYFGPGTRLTVT.

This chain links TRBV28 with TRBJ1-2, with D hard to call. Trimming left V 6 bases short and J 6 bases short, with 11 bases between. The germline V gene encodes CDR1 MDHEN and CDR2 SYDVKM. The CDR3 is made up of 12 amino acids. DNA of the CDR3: TGTGCCAGCAGCAAAGGCCAGAATGGCTACACCTTC. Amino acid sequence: CASSKGQNGYTF.

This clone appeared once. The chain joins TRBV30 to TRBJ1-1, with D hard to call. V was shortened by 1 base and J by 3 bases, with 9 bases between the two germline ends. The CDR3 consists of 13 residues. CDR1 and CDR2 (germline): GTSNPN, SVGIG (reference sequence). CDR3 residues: CAWSEGRHTEAFF. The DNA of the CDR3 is TGTGCCTGGAGTGAGGGCAGGCACACTGAAGCTTTCTTT. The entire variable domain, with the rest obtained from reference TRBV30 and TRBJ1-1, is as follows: SQTIHQWPATLVQPVGSPLSLECTVEGTSNPNLYWYRQAAGRGLQLLFYSVGIGQISSEVPQNLSASRPQDRQFILSSKKLLLSDSGFYLCAWSEGRHTEAFFGQGTRLTVV.

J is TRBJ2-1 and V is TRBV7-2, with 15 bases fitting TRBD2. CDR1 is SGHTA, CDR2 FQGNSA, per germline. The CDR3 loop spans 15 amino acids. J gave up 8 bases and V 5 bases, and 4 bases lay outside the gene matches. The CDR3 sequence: CASSPWTSGGDEQFF. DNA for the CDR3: TGTGCCAGCAGCCCTTGGACTAGCGGGGGGGATGAGCAGTTCTTC.

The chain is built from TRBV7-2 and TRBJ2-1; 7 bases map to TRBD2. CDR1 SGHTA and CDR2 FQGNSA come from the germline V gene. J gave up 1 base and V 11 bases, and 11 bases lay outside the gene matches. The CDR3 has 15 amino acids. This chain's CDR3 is CALRGGGGSYNEQFF. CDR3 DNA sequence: TGTGCCCTCCGGGGAGGCGGGGGTTCCTACAATGAGCAGTTCTTC.

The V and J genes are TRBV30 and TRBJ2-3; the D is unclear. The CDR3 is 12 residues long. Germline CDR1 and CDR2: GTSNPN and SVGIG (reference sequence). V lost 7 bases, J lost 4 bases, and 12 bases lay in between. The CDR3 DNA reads TGTGCCTCCTCCCCTGCTGCAGATACGCAGTATTTT. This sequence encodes CASSPAADTQYF.

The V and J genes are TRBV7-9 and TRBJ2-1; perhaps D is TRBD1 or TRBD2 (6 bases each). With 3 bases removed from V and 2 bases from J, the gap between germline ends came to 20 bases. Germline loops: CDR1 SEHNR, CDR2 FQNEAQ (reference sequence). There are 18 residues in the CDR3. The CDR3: CASSFLRGVGGPYNEQFF. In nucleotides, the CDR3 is TGTGCCAGCAGCTTCTTAAGAGGGGTGGGGGGCCCCTACAATGAGCAGTTCTTC.

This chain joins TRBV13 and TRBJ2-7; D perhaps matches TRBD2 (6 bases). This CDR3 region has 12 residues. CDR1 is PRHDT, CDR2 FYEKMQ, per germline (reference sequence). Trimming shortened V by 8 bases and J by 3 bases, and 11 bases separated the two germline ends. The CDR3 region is CASGGLRYEQYF. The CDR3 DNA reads TGTGCCAGCGGGGGACTTCGCTACGAGCAGTACTTC.

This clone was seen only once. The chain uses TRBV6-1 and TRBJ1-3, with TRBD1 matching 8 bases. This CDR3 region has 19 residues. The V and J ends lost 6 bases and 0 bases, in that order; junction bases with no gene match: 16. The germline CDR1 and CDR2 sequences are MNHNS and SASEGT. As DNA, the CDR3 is TGTGCCAGCAGAGAATCTCCAGGGGGCAATTTGTTCTCTGGAAACACCATATATTTT. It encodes CASRESPGGNLFSGNTIYF.

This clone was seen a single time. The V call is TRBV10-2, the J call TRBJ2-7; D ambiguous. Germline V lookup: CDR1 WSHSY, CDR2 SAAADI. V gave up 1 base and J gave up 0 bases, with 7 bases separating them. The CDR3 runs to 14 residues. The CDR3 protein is CASSELVNSYEQYF. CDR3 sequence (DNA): TGCGCCAGCAGTGAGTTGGTGAACTCCTACGAGCAGTACTTC.